These 4 T cell receptor beta chains came from one sample sequenced in a study of T cell responses to AZD1222 COVID-19 vaccine (dated by TCRdb to about 2021). The method behind the library was the immunoSEQ multiplex PCR assay. Entries here come from immuneACCESS through TCRdb and include only in-frame sequences with V and J called. Some clones fail to appear in such tables; in the studies checked, an unresolved V gene covers under half of the shortfall, and the cause of the remainder is unknown. The table for this sample lists about 110,000 clones; about 90% of them were counted only once. The ten largest account for around 4.8% of the sample. The label giving this sample's time point can be read as: baseline before first vaccination. The sequencing used peripheral blood, collected on day 0 of AZD1222 vaccination. All receptors derive from an adult in good health.

The chain has TRBV5-1 and TRBJ1-2; D is possibly TRBD1 (6 bases). V shed 0 bases and J shed 8 bases, with 14 bases lying between them. Germline values: CDR1 SGHRS, CDR2 YFSETQ. This CDR3 region has 14 residues. CDR3 DNA: TGCGCCAGCAGCTTGGCCCCGGGGGCAGAAGGCTACACCTTC. Amino acid sequence: CASSLAPGAEGYTF.

J is TRBJ1-3 and V is TRBV28; the D is unclear. CDR1 and CDR2 from the germline V gene are MDHEN and SYDVKM. The germline V and J ends were trimmed by 2 bases and 0 bases, with 8 bases remaining between them. CDR3 length: 15 amino acids. The CDR3 reads CASSLAGPSGNTIYF. The CDR3 coding sequence is TGTGCCAGCAGTTTAGCAGGCCCCTCTGGAAACACCATATATTTT.

The chain links TRBV20-1 to TRBJ1-2, with D possibly being TRBD1 (6 bases). Germline lookup yields CDR1 DFQATT and CDR2 SNEGSKA (reference sequence). V gave up 3 bases and J gave up 4 bases, with 9 bases separating them. The CDR3 has 12 residues. DNA of the CDR3: TGCAGTGCTAGTATAGGGGGCTATGGCTACACCTTC. Translated: CSASIGGYGYTF.

This chain joins TRBV7-8 and TRBJ1-5; D is uncertain. The CDR3 is made up of 13 amino acids. The V gene's germline CDR1 is SGHVS and CDR2 FQNEAQ. V dropped 5 bases and J dropped 5 bases, with 10 bases sitting between them. The CDR3 bases are TGTGCCAGCAGCCTCTCCGGGGATCAGCCCCAGCATTTT. Translation: CASSLSGDQPQHF.